The clone carrying this T cell receptor beta chain was picked up a small number of times. Its antigen is undetermined. This sample is drawn from a study of T cell responses to AZD1222 COVID-19 vaccine. Sequencing used immunoSEQ multiplex PCR; TCRdb keeps in-frame clones, though not all of them. The repertoire has about 180,000 clones, around 94% of them found once; the top ten carry 1.5% to 2%. General study results and limits: Baseline seropositivity characterized only 5 or 6 AZD1222 recipients. Distributed over spike, vaccine-associated CD4 TCRs predominated at 160-218 and 743-854.

Trimming stripped 5 bases from V and 0 bases from J, with 16 bases between. This CDR3 contains 16 residues. Germline V gives CDR1 MNHNY, CDR2 SVGAGI (reference sequence). The clonotype comes from an adult who received the AZD1222 COVID-19 vaccine. The chain carries TRBV6-6 and TRBJ1-2; a weak D match, TRBD1 (6 bases). Sequencing used peripheral blood, obtained 28 days after the second AZD1222 dose. The CDR3 DNA reads TGTGCCAGCAGTGGCGCCGGGACATCTACTAACTATGGCTACACCTTC. It yields the protein CASSGAGTSTNYGYTF.